The 26 T cell receptor beta chains in this list originate from one sample, sequenced in a study of identical twins. TCRdb independently ran MiXCR on the 5' RACE reads; one entry per CDR3 protein. The data contain a few hundred thousand distinct CDR3 sequences, about 8.3% of them singletons. These data were also reused for a study on yellow fever vaccine responses in identical twins.

Specimen: CD8+ T cells sorted from blood. These TCRs come from a woman younger than 30 in good health.

This rearrangement joins TRBV5-1 to TRBJ1-1, with D possibly being TRBD1 (5 bases). This CDR3 region has 16 residues. The V gene's germline CDR1 is SGHRS and CDR2 YFSETQ. V was cut by 3 bases and J by 1 base, with 16 bases left in between. The chain's CDR3 is CASSWTGGRKNTEAFF. The CDR3 DNA reads TGCGCCAGCAGCTGGACGGGGGGACGGAAGAACACTGAAGCTTTCTTT.

This clonotype was observed at least ten times. This chain connects TRBV5-1 to TRBJ1-1; D is unclear. The CDR3 is 13 residues long. Trimming left V 0 bases short and J 3 bases short, with 6 bases between. CDR1 and CDR2 (germline): SGHRS, YFSETQ. The CDR3 is CASSLEAYTEAFF. CDR3 nucleotide sequence: TGCGCCAGCAGCTTGGAGGCTTACACTGAAGCTTTCTTT.

This clonotype was seen a handful of times. The chain joins TRBV4-3 to TRBJ2-3, with 7 positions matching TRBD2. The CDR3 extends over 16 amino acids. The ends lost 0 bases at V and 4 bases at J; junction bases unmatched: 7. The germline gives CDR1 LGHNA, CDR2 YSLEER. CDR3 region: CASSQDWAGAADTQYF. The CDR3 DNA follows: TGCGCCAGCAGCCAAGACTGGGCGGGAGCCGCAGATACGCAGTATTTT.

This clonotype was detected a few times. The chain uses TRBV20-1 and TRBJ2-3; D possibly uses TRBD1 or TRBD2 (6 bases each). The CDR3 is 13 amino acids. The V end was cut by 6 bases, the J end by 0 bases, with 10 bases between. Germline V CDR1 and CDR2: DFQATT, SNEGSKA (reference sequence). Written as DNA, the CDR3 is TGCAGTGCAGGGGGGTTTAGCACAGATACGCAGTATTTT. Its protein product is CSAGGFSTDTQYF.

The table lists this clonotype with many counts. The chain carries TRBV12-3 or TRBV12-4 and TRBJ2-1, with 11 bases matching TRBD2. The CDR3 contains 17 residues. V lost 3 bases to trimming and J lost 4 bases; unmatched junction nucleotides: 8. The chain's CDR3 is CASSFVASGGKYNEQFF. In nucleotides, the CDR3 is TGTGCCAGCAGTTTTGTGGCTAGCGGGGGGAAATACAATGAGCAGTTCTTC.

The chain carries TRBV7-2 and TRBJ2-1; D unresolved. The CDR3 extends over 14 amino acids. The germline V gene has CDR1 SGHTA and CDR2 FQGNSA. V lost 8 bases to trimming and J lost 7 bases, with 18 bases between them. This CDR3 is CASAPGNRRNEQFF. For the CDR3, the DNA is TGTGCCAGCGCACCAGGCAACCGGCGGAATGAGCAGTTCTTC.

This clonotype appeared many times. This sequence joins TRBV29-1 and TRBJ2-1; D might be TRBD2 (7 bases). The CDR3 covers 13 residues. V was shortened by 3 bases and J by 7 bases, with 13 bases between the two germline ends. From germline, CDR1 is SQVTM and CDR2 ANQGSEA. CDR3 bases: TGCAGCGTTGATGAGGGGGGGGGAAATGAGCAGTTCTTC. This codes for CSVDEGGGNEQFF.

At least ten counts were recorded for this clonotype. The V and J genes are TRBV29-1 and TRBJ2-7, with D perhaps matching TRBD2 (5 bases). V lost 5 bases and J lost 3, with 14 bases in between. Germline V lookup: CDR1 SQVTM, CDR2 ANQGSEA. This CDR3 region has 13 residues. CDR3 sequence (DNA): TGCAGCGTTTTAAGCGGAACAAACTACGAGCAGTACTTC. Its protein is CSVLSGTNYEQYF.

This clonotype was seen only a few times. The CDR3 is CASSQESGLAGNEQFF. DNA of the CDR3: TGCGCCAGCAGCCAAGAGAGCGGCCTAGCGGGAAATGAGCAGTTCTTC. The chain is built from TRBV4-3 and TRBJ2-1; TRBD2 agrees at 9 bases. After removal of 0 bases from V and 7 bases from J, the junction contained 7 bases not matched to a gene. The V gene's germline CDR1 is LGHNA and CDR2 YSLEER. The CDR3 contains 16 residues.

This clonotype has a count of ten or more. DNA for the CDR3: TGCAGCGACATAAGACCGAACACTGAAGCTTTCTTT. It is translated as CSDIRPNTEAFF. The chain has TRBV29-1 and TRBJ1-1; unclear D gene. The V and J ends lost 7 bases and 1 base respectively, with 10 bases between them. The germline CDR1 and CDR2 sequences are SQVTM and ANQGSEA. This CDR3 region has 12 residues.

The chain recombines TRBV20-1 with TRBJ2-1; perhaps TRBD2 as D (5 bases). CDR3 length: 13 amino acids. In germline, CDR1 is DFQATT, CDR2 SNEGSKA (reference sequence). Trimming stripped 0 bases from V and 8 bases from J, with 11 bases between. In nucleotides, the CDR3 is TGCAGTGCTAGAGATTTCGGGAAAGATGAGCAGTTCTTC. Its protein is CSARDFGKDEQFF.

This clonotype was detected ten times or more. The chain recombines TRBV27 with TRBJ2-7; 8 bases agree with TRBD1. The length of the CDR3 is 14 residues. Per germline, CDR1 MNHEY and CDR2 SMNVEV (reference sequence). V dropped 2 bases and J dropped 4; count of bases not matched to a gene: 4. The CDR3 spells CASSLQGAIYEQYF. The DNA of the CDR3 is TGTGCCAGCAGTTTACAGGGGGCAATTTACGAGCAGTACTTC.

The chain links TRBV7-8 to TRBJ2-7, with 10 bases lining up with TRBD1. J gave up 1 base and V 3 bases, and 3 bases lay outside the gene matches. CDR1 SGHVS and CDR2 FQNEAQ come from the germline V gene. The CDR3 runs to 15 residues. The DNA for the CDR3 is TGTGCCAGCAGCTTCCGGACAGGGGGTTCCTACGAGCAGTACTTC. It yields the protein CASSFRTGGSYEQYF.

This clonotype has only a few counts. The chain recombines TRBV7-2 with TRBJ1-5, with no clear D. Germline lookup yields CDR1 SGHTA and CDR2 FQGNSA. This CDR3 contains 13 residues. The ends were cut back, 2 bases at V and 2 bases at J, with 4 bases in the middle. The CDR3 region is CASSLWGNQPQHF. Here the CDR3 DNA reads TGTGCCAGCAGCTTATGGGGCAATCAGCCCCAGCATTTT.

This clonotype was detected many times. The chain uses TRBV6-1 and TRBJ2-2; 7 bases fit TRBD1. CDR1 is MNHNS, CDR2 SASEGT, per germline. The J segment lost 0 bases and the V segment lost 10 bases, leaving 2 bases of the junction unmatched. CDR3 length equals 13 residues. The CDR3 nucleotides read TGTGCCACGGGACAGACGAACACCGGGGAGCTGTTTTTT. It translates to CATGQTNTGELFF.

This clonotype was found a few times. V and J are TRBV6-4 and TRBJ2-1; 8 bases are a match to TRBD2. The V gene end was trimmed by 2 bases and the J gene end by 9 bases; junction bases not matched to a gene: 9. The CDR3 is 15 residues long. Germline lookup yields CDR1 MRHNA and CDR2 SNTAGT. The CDR3 loop reads CASSDRPGTRFEQFF. For the CDR3, the DNA is TGTGCCAGCAGTGACCGTCCCGGGACTAGATTTGAGCAGTTCTTC.

This clonotype was observed a handful of times. The V call is TRBV12-3 or TRBV12-4, the J call TRBJ2-7, with a weak D call TRBD2 (6 bases). The CDR3 consists of 13 residues. V shed 6 bases and J shed 8 bases, with 17 bases lying between them. The CDR3 is CASRITGEEKQYF. The CDR3 bases are TGTGCCAGCAGGATAACGGGGGAAGAGAAGCAGTACTTC.

This clonotype occurred a few times. The chain links TRBV18 to TRBJ2-2; possibly TRBD2 for D (5 bases). V lost 6 bases to trimming and J lost 3 bases, with 14 bases between them. Germline V gene data show CDR1 as KGHSH and CDR2 as LQKENI. This CDR3 is 15 amino acids long. CDR3 in DNA: TGTGCCAGCTCTCTGGAGGTGGAATACACCGGGGAGCTGTTTTTT. It is translated as CASSLEVEYTGELFF.

This clonotype was found a few times. V is TRBV6-1 and J is TRBJ2-3; 10 bases match TRBD2. The CDR3 runs 14 residues. Germline trimming cut 6 bases from V and 3 bases from J; bases unmatched to any gene: 3. The germline V gene encodes CDR1 MNHNS and CDR2 SASEGT. CDR3 protein: CASRQRGGTDTQYF. CDR3 coding DNA: TGTGCCAGCAGGCAGCGGGGGGGGACAGATACGCAGTATTTT.

The rearrangement joins TRBV7-9 to TRBJ2-7, with a tentative D call TRBD1 (5 bases). Germline V gene data show CDR1 as SEHNR and CDR2 as FQNEAQ (reference sequence). V gave up 5 bases and J gave up 4 bases, with 18 bases separating them. The CDR3 has 15 amino acids. CDR3 residues: CASSTAGLPLYEQYF. CDR3 DNA: TGTGCCAGCAGCACCGCAGGGCTCCCTCTATACGAGCAGTACTTC.

In its sample, this clonotype was seen a few times. The chain joins TRBV11-2 to TRBJ2-7; a possible D gene is TRBD2 (6 bases). Trimming left V 4 bases short and J 1 base short, with 14 bases between. Germline CDR1 SGHAT, CDR2 FQNNGV. This CDR3 contains 15 residues. This CDR3 reads CASSSALAPSYEQYF. CDR3 coding DNA: TGTGCCAGCAGCTCCGCTCTAGCGCCTTCCTACGAGCAGTACTTC. The full variable domain, completed using reference TRBV11-2 and TRBJ2-7, is EAGVAQSPRYKIIEKRQSVAFWCNPISGHATLYWYQQILGQGPKLLIQFQNNGVVDDSQLPKDRFSAERLKGVDSTLKIQPAKLEDSAVYLCASSSALAPSYEQYFGPGTRLTVT.

This clonotype was observed a few times. The chain joins TRBV12-3 or TRBV12-4 to TRBJ2-3; D might be TRBD2 (5 bases). V was trimmed by 3 bases and J by 6 bases, leaving 13 bases between them. The CDR3 runs to 14 residues. In DNA, the CDR3 is TGTGCCAGCAGTTTCAGTCGAGGGTCTGATACGCAGTATTTT. Translated: CASSFSRGSDTQYF.

This clonotype was detected many times. The rearrangement links TRBV6-1 to TRBJ2-7; D tentatively fits TRBD1 or TRBD2 (5 bases each). The length of the CDR3 is 15 residues. Trimming removed 6 bases from V and 0 bases from J, with 15 bases in between. Per germline, CDR1 MNHNS and CDR2 SASEGT. CDR3 residues: CASRRTGRSSYEQYF. The CDR3 DNA reads as TGTGCCAGCAGAAGGACGGGACGGAGCTCCTACGAGCAGTACTTC.

The chain joins TRBV5-1 to TRBJ2-3, with 8 bases matching TRBD2. Trimming took 1 base from V and 5 from J; bases not matched to a gene: 3. CDR1 and CDR2 (germline): SGHRS, YFSETQ. This CDR3 is built from 14 residues. CDR3 DNA sequence: TGCGCCAGCAGCTTGAGCGGGAGTGGAGATACGCAGTATTTT. Protein product: CASSLSGSGDTQYF.

V is TRBV4-3 and J is TRBJ1-1, with a tentative D call TRBD1 (6 bases). The CDR3 spans 14 residues. The germline V gene encodes CDR1 LGHNA and CDR2 YSLEER. The V end lost 0 bases, the J end lost 11 bases, and 16 bases lay between the germline ends. CDR3 nucleotides: TGCGCCAGCAGCCAAGAGGGGGCAGGACAAGTGGCTTTCTTT. Translated, it gives CASSQEGAGQVAFF.

The V call is TRBV4-1, the J call TRBJ2-1; D uncertain. CDR1 is MGHRA and CDR2 is YSYEKL in the germline V gene. The V gene lost 4 bases and the J gene lost 2 bases, with 9 bases spanning the gap. The CDR3 runs 14 residues. CDR3: CASSPVGTYNEQFF. For the CDR3, the DNA is TGCGCCAGCAGCCCCGTGGGCACCTACAATGAGCAGTTCTTC.